What follows are 7 T cell receptor beta chains derived from one specimen sequenced in a study of CD4 T cells in relation to SARS-CoV-2 and coronaviruses. Sequencing was performed with immunoSEQ multiplex PCR; in TCRdb, only in-frame clones are kept and a portion is missing. The sample lists under 20,000 clones, roughly 80% occurring once. Their target antigens are unknown. CD4+ T cells from unexposed donors were obtained before the COVID-19 pandemic (2011-2018). The cells were cultured for around ten days before CD4+ T cells were isolated. Sequencing was performed on CD4+ T cells from PBMCs, cultured in vitro. Source of these receptors: a human donor in good health.

This sequence joins TRBV18 and TRBJ2-1; 8 nucleotides align to TRBD2. Per germline, CDR1 KGHSH and CDR2 LQKENI. The CDR3 totals 15 residues. After removal of 3 bases from V and 9 bases from J, the junction contained 10 bases not matched to a gene. CDR3 in amino acids: CASSPLAGLDIEQFF. CDR3 bases: TGTGCCAGCTCACCCCTAGCGGGCCTGGACATTGAGCAGTTCTTC.

The chain has TRBV21-1 and TRBJ2-2; TRBD2, the table's D call, was not compared with the DNA. TRBV21-1 is annotated as a pseudogene. The CDR3 loop spans 20 amino acids. CDR3 sequence (DNA): TGTGCCAGCAGCAAAGAGGGGCGTTCTAAGCGGGATCATGACACCGGGGAGCTGTTTTTT. Its translation is CASSKEGRSKRDHDTGELFF.

The chain links TRBV24-1 to TRBJ1-4; a weak D match, TRBD1 (6 bases). V was shortened by 4 bases and J by 7 bases, with 18 bases between the two germline ends. The CDR3 runs 16 residues. From germline, CDR1 is KGHDR and CDR2 SFDVKD. The CDR3 DNA follows: TGTGCCACCAGTGACTCCGTGGGGGGGCGGAGTGAAAAACTGTTTTTT. Encoded protein: CATSDSVGGRSEKLFF.

This clone was seen just once. V usage is TRBV19 and J usage is TRBJ1-5; tentative D call: TRBD1 (5 bases). Trimming removed 1 base at V and 4 bases at J, with 17 bases between. The CDR3 is 17 residues long. CDR1 is LNHDA and CDR2 is SQIVND in the germline V gene (reference sequence). The CDR3 loop reads CASSIAKRGGLNQPQHF. The CDR3 nucleotides are TGTGCCAGTAGTATAGCCAAAAGGGGAGGGTTGAATCAGCCCCAGCATTTT.

The V and J genes are TRBV3-1 (or the pseudogene TRBV3-2) and TRBJ2-1, with D uncertain. Trimming removed 4 bases from V and 7 bases from J, with 8 bases in between. The CDR3 runs to 12 residues. Germline CDR1 is LGHDT and CDR2 is YNNKEL (reference sequence). The CDR3, as DNA: TGTGCCAGCAGCCTTTTACGGAATGAGCAGTTCTTC. It specifies CASSLLRNEQFF.

This clone was observed a few times. The chain carries TRBV7-7 and TRBJ2-2, with TRBD2 as a possible D gene (7 bases). CDR3 size: 14 residues. V was clipped by 4 bases and J by 5 bases, with 11 bases between them. CDR1 and CDR2 from the germline V gene are SSHAT and FNYEAQ (reference sequence). The CDR3 DNA reads TGTGCCAGCAGCTGGACTAGGGGGACCGGGGAGCTGTTTTTT. This encodes CASSWTRGTGELFF.

The chain employs TRBV3-1 (or the pseudogene TRBV3-2) and TRBJ1-5, with D tentatively TRBD1 (5 bases). V was trimmed by 5 bases and J by 10 bases, leaving 12 bases between them. Germline values: CDR1 LGHDT, CDR2 YNNKEL (reference sequence). The CDR3 covers 12 residues. The CDR3 nucleotides read TGTGCCAGCAGCTTAACAGGCGGACCCCAGCATTTT. Translation gives CASSLTGGPQHF.